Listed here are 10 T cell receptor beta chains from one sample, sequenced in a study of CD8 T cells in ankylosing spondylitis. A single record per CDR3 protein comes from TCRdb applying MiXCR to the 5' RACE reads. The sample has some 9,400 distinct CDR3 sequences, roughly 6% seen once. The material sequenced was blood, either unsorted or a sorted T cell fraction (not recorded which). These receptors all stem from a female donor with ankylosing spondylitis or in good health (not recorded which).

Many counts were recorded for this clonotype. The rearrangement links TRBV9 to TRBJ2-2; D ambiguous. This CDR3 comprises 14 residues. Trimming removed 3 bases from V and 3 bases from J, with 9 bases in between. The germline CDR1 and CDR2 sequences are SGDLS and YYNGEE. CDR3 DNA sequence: TGTGCCAGCAGCGCCCCCGTTTACACCGGGGAGCTGTTTTTT. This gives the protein CASSAPVYTGELFF.

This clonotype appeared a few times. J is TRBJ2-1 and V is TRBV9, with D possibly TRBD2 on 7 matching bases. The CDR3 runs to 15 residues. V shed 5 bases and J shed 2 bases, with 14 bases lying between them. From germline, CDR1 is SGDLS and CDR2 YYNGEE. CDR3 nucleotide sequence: TGTGCCAGCAGTGACGGGGGGCTGACCTACAATGAGCAGTTCTTC. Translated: CASSDGGLTYNEQFF. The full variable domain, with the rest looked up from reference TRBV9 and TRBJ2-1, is DSGVTQTPKHLITATGQRVTLRCSPRSGDLSVYWYQQSLDQGLQFLIQYYNGEERAKGNILERFSAQQFPDLHSELNLSSLELGDSALYFCASSDGGLTYNEQFFGPGTRLTVL.

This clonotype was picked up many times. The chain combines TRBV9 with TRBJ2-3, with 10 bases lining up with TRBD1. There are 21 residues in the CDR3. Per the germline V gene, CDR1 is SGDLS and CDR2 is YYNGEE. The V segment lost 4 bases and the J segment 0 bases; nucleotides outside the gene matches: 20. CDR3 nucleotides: TGTGCCAGCAGCCCGACAGGGGGCAGCACGTTGAGGAGGGGCAGCACAGATACGCAGTATTTT. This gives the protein CASSPTGGSTLRRGSTDTQYF.

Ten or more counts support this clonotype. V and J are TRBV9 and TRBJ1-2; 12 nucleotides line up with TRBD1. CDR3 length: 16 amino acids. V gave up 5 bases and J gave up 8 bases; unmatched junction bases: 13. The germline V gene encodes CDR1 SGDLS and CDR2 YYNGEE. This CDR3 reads CASSAYLGTGGEGYTF. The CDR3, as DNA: TGTGCCAGCAGTGCTTACCTCGGGACAGGGGGCGAAGGCTACACCTTC.

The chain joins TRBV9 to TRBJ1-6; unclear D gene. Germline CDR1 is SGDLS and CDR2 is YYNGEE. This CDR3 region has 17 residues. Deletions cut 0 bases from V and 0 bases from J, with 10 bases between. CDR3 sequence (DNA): TGTGCCAGCAGCGTAGGAGGAGTTAGCTCCTATAATTCACCCCTCCACTTT. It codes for CASSVGGVSSYNSPLHF.

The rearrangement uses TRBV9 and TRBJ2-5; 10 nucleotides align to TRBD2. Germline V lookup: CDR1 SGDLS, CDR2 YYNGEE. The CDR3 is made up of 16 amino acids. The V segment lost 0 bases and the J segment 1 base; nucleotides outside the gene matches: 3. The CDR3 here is CASSVEIAGGQETQYF. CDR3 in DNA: TGTGCCAGCAGCGTAGAGATAGCGGGAGGCCAAGAGACCCAGTACTTC.

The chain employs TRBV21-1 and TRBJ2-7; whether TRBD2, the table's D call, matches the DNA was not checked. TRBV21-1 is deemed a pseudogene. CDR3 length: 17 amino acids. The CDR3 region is CASSARATGPSAYEQYF. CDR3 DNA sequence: TGTGCCAGCAGCGCACGCGCAACAGGGCCCTCCGCCTACGAGCAGTACTTC.

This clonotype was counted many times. CDR3 DNA sequence: TGTGCCAGCAGCGTAGGGAACACCGGGGAGCTGTTTTTT. Its protein is CASSVGNTGELFF. The chain carries TRBV9 and TRBJ2-2; no clear D gene. The germline V and J ends were trimmed by 0 bases and 1 base, with 1 base remaining between them. Germline V lookup: CDR1 SGDLS, CDR2 YYNGEE. The CDR3 spans 13 residues.

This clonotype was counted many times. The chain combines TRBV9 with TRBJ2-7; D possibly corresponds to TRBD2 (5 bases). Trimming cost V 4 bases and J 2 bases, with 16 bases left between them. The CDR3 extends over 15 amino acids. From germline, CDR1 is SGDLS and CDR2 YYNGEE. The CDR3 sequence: CASSPHSGGAYEQYF. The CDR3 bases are TGTGCCAGCAGCCCCCACAGCGGAGGTGCCTACGAGCAGTACTTC.

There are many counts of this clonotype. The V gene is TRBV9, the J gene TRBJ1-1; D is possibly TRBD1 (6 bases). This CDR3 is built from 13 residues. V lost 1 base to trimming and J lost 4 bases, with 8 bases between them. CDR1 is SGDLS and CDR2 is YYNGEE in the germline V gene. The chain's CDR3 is CASSVTGFTEAFF. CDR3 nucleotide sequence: TGTGCCAGCAGCGTAACAGGGTTCACTGAAGCTTTCTTT.